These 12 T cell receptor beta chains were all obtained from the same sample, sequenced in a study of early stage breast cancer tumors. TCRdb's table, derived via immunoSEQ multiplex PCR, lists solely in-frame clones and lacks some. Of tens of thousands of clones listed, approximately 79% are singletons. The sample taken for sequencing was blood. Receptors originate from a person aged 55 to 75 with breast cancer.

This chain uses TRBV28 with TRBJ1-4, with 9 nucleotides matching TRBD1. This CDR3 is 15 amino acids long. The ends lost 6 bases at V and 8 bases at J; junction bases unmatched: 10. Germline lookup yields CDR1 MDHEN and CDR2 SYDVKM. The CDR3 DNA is TGTGCCAGCAGGGACAACAGGGGGCCAAGGGAAAAACTGTTTTTT. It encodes CASRDNRGPREKLFF.

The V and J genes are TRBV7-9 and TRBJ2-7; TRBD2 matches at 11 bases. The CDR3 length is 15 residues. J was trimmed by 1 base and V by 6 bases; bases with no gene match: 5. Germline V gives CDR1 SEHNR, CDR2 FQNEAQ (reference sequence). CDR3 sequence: CASRYGTSGSYEQYF. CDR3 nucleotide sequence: TGTGCCAGCAGGTATGGGACTAGCGGATCCTACGAGCAGTACTTC.

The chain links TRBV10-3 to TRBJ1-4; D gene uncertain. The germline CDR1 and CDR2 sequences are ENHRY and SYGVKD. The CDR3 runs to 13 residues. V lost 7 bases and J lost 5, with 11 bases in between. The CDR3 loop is CAITSQANEKLFF. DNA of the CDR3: TGTGCCATCACGAGCCAGGCGAATGAAAAACTGTTTTTT.

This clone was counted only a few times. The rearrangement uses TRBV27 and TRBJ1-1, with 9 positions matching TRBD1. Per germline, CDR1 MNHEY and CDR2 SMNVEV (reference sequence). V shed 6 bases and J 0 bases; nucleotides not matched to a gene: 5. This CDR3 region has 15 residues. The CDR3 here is CASSPWDRVNTEAFF. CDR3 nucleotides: TGTGCCAGCAGCCCCTGGGACAGGGTGAACACTGAAGCTTTCTTT.

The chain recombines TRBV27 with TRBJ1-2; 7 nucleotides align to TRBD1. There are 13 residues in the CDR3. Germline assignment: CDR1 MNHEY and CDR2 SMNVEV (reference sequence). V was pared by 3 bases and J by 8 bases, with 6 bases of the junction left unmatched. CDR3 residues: CASSFTGDEGYTF. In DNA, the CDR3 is TGTGCCAGCAGTTTTACAGGGGACGAGGGCTACACCTTC.

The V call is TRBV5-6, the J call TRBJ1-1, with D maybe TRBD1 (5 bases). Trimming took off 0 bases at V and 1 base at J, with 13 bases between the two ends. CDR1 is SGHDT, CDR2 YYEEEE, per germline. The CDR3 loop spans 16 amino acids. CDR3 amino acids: CASSLAGIGENTEAFF. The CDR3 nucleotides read TGTGCCAGCAGCTTGGCGGGTATAGGGGAGAACACTGAAGCTTTCTTT.

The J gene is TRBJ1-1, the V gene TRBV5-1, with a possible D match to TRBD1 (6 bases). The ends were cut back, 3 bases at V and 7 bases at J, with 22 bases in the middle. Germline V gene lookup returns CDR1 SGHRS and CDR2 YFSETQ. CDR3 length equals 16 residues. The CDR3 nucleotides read TGCGCCAGCAGCTCCGGCTTGACAGGCGGAACGGGTGAAGCTTTCTTT. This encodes CASSSGLTGGTGEAFF.

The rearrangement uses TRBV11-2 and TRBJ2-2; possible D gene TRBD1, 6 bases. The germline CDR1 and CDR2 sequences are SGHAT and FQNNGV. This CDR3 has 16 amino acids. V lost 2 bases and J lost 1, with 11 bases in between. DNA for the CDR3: TGTGCCAGCAGCTTACTGGGCAGGGGGAACACCGGGGAGCTGTTTTTT. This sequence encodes CASSLLGRGNTGELFF.

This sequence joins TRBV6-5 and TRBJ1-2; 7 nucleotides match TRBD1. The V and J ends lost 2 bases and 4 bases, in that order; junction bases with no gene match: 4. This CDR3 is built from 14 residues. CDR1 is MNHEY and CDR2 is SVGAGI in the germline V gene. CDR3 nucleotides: TGTGCCAGCAGTTACCGACAGGGACGCTATGGCTACACCTTC. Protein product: CASSYRQGRYGYTF.

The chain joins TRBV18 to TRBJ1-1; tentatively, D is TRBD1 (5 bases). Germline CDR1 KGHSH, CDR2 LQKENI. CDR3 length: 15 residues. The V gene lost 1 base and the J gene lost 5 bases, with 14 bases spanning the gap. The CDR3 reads CASSPLDNRQTEAFF. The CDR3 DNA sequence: TGTGCCAGCTCACCACTAGACAACAGGCAAACTGAAGCTTTCTTT.

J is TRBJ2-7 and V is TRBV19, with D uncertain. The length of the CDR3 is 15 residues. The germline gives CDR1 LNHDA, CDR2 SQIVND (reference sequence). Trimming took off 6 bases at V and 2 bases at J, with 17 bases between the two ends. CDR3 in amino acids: CASSSVGQATYEQYF. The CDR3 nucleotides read TGTGCCAGTAGCAGCGTTGGGCAGGCAACCTACGAGCAGTACTTC.

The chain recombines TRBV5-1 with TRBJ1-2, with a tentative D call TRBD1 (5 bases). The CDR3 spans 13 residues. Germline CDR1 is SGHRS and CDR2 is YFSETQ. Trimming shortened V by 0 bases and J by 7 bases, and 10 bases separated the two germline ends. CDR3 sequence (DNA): TGCGCCAGCAGCTTGGACGGGGCACTTGGCTACACCTTC. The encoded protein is CASSLDGALGYTF.